These 13 T cell receptor beta chains share one sample of origin, sequenced in a study of T cell responses to AZD1222 COVID-19 vaccine. Measured with immunoSEQ multiplex PCR; TCRdb has only the in-frame clones, and not every one. The table shows about 140,000 clones, with 88% occurring only once. Sequenced here: peripheral blood, sampled on day 0 of AZD1222 vaccination. The source of these receptors is an adult in good health.

This sequence joins TRBV10-1 and TRBJ2-5; 8 nucleotides match TRBD2. The CDR3 spans 14 residues. V lost 3 bases and J lost 7; bases outside the gene matches: 7. Germline V gives CDR1 WNHNN, CDR2 SYGVQD (reference sequence). For the CDR3, the DNA is TGCGCCAGCAGTGACGCGGGAGGAAGAGGGACCCAGTACTTC. It specifies CASSDAGGRGTQYF.

The chain links TRBV7-6 to TRBJ1-6; D is perhaps TRBD1 (5 bases). The CDR3 is 17 residues long. Trimming removed 0 bases at V and 6 bases at J, with 15 bases between. CDR1 is SGHVS and CDR2 is FNYEAQ in the germline V gene. In nucleotides, the CDR3 is TGTGCCAGCAGCTTAGCGACACCGGGACCTCTTAATTCACCCCTCCACTTT. This translates into CASSLATPGPLNSPLHF.

The chain links TRBV9 to TRBJ2-1, with D tentatively TRBD2 (5 bases). The CDR3 spans 14 residues. Germline assignment: CDR1 SGDLS and CDR2 YYNGEE. V lost 4 bases, J lost 2 bases, and 10 bases lay in between. The CDR3 loop reads CASSLTTPYNEQFF. The DNA for the CDR3 is TGTGCCAGCAGCCTGACTACCCCCTACAATGAGCAGTTCTTC.

V and J are TRBV13 and TRBJ1-5; no reliable D call. The CDR3 loop spans 14 amino acids. Trimming took off 5 bases at V and 2 bases at J, with 10 bases between the two ends. Germline V CDR1 and CDR2: PRHDT, FYEKMQ (reference sequence). CDR3 amino acids: CASSPSRGNQPQHF. The CDR3 DNA reads as TGTGCCAGCAGCCCGAGTCGCGGCAATCAGCCCCAGCATTTT. Complete variable domain (other parts from reference TRBV13 and TRBJ1-5): AAGVIQSPRHLIKEKRETATLKCYPIPRHDTVYWYQQGPGQDPQFLISFYEKMQSDKGSIPDRFSAQQFSDYHSELNMSSLELGDSALYFCASSPSRGNQPQHFGDGTRLSIL.

This clone was observed once. V is TRBV6-5 and J is TRBJ1-1; D may be TRBD1 (5 bases). Germline V gives CDR1 MNHEY, CDR2 SVGAGI. Trimming cost V 8 bases and J 1 base, with 11 bases left between them. The CDR3 is 13 amino acids. CDR3 in amino acids: CASLGLRNTEAFF. In DNA, the CDR3 is TGTGCCAGCTTGGGACTCAGGAACACTGAAGCTTTCTTT.

This clone was seen only a few times. The gene calls are TRBV19 and TRBJ1-2, with 7 bases aligning to TRBD1. The trim removed 6 bases at V and 5 bases at J, leaving 6 bases unmatched. This CDR3 spans 13 amino acids. Germline V gives CDR1 LNHDA, CDR2 SQIVND (reference sequence). CDR3: CASRSTGVYGYTF. CDR3 nucleotides: TGTGCCAGTAGGTCCACAGGGGTGTATGGCTACACCTTC.

The CDR3 here is CASSFTRENTEAFF. The CDR3 region has the DNA TGTGCCAGCAGTTTTACTAGGGAGAACACTGAAGCTTTCTTT. This chain links TRBV28 with TRBJ1-1, with D uncertain. The germline V gene has CDR1 MDHEN and CDR2 SYDVKM. This CDR3 spans 14 amino acids. V gave up 3 bases and J gave up 1 base, with 9 bases separating them.

V usage is TRBV9 and J usage is TRBJ2-2; D uncertain. This CDR3 comprises 13 residues. Deletions cut 2 bases from V and 4 bases from J, with 6 bases between. Germline lookup yields CDR1 SGDLS and CDR2 YYNGEE. CDR3 coding DNA: TGTGCCAGCAGCGTTCTAGGCACCGGGGAGCTGTTTTTT. It codes for CASSVLGTGELFF.

The V gene is TRBV6-1, the J gene TRBJ2-5, with 9 bases matching TRBD2. Trimming cost V 2 bases and J 5 bases; bases outside gene matches: 15. Germline V gene data show CDR1 as MNHNS and CDR2 as SASEGT. The length of the CDR3 is 18 residues. The CDR3 protein is CASSEWLAGTDLGETQYF. The DNA of the CDR3 is TGTGCCAGCAGTGAATGGCTAGCGGGAACTGACCTGGGGGAGACCCAGTACTTC.

J is TRBJ2-6 and V is TRBV19, with 9 bases lining up with TRBD2. The ends lost 5 bases at V and 4 bases at J; junction bases unmatched: 6. This CDR3 is 16 amino acids long. From germline, CDR1 is LNHDA and CDR2 SQIVND (reference sequence). CDR3 DNA sequence: TGTGCCAGTAGTCTAGCGGGAATGTCCGGGGCCAACGTCCTGACTTTC. It is translated as CASSLAGMSGANVLTF.

The chain joins TRBV7-8 to TRBJ1-3; D is unclear. This CDR3 has 18 amino acids. From germline, CDR1 is SGHVS and CDR2 FQNEAQ. Trimming shortened V by 1 base and J by 0 bases, and 16 bases separated the two germline ends. CDR3 sequence reads: CASSLVVPVPLSGNTIYF. The CDR3 DNA is TGTGCCAGCAGCTTAGTTGTCCCTGTCCCTCTCTCTGGAAACACCATATATTTT.

The chain links TRBV5-1 to TRBJ2-1; 10 bases map to TRBD2. After removal of 4 bases from V and 2 bases from J, the junction contained 6 bases not matched to a gene. CDR1 and CDR2 from the germline V gene are SGHRS and YFSETQ. The CDR3 contains 16 residues. CDR3 region: CASSAVSGRTYNEQFF. CDR3 bases: TGCGCCAGCAGCGCGGTTAGCGGGAGGACCTACAATGAGCAGTTCTTC.

The rearrangement links TRBV23-1 to TRBJ1-3; D uncertain. TRBV23-1 is marked as an open reading frame, function uncertain. The CDR3 is made up of 12 amino acids. Trimming removed 4 bases from V and 4 bases from J, with 5 bases in between. The CDR3 nucleotides read TGCGCCAGCAGTCCTACCGGAAACACCATATATTTT. It encodes CASSPTGNTIYF.